The 26 T cell receptor beta chains given below trace back to one sample, sequenced in a study of CXCR3-negative and CXCR3-positive naive CD8 T cells. UMI-tagged TRB cDNA libraries were built via 5' RACE. From its re-call of the 5' RACE reads, TCRdb lists each CDR3 protein once, without DNA. Its table lists fewer than 95,000 distinct CDR3 sequences. The material sequenced was naive CXCR3- CD8+ T cells from blood. Noted subset: CD45RO-CCR7+CD27+CD95- naive CD8+ T cells lacking CXCR3 (TNR3-). These receptors were taken from a human donor in good health. Some clones in this sample may be carry-over from other donors' samples.

V and J are TRBV5-5 and TRBJ2-1. The CDR3 runs 11 residues. Germline lookup yields CDR1 SGHKS and CDR2 YYEKEE (reference sequence). CDR3 in amino acids: CASSSLWEQFF.

This chain uses TRBV28 with TRBJ2-7; TCRdb outputs TRBD2, but without DNA this stays unchecked. Germline-derived CDR1 and CDR2 are MDHEN and SYDVKM. There are 14 residues in the CDR3. CDR3 sequence: CASSALAGSYEQYF.

The rearrangement uses TRBV12-3 or TRBV12-4 and TRBJ2-1; the D call from TCRdb, TRBD2, cannot be confirmed without DNA. The CDR3 contains 13 residues. The CDR3 reads CASSPGLVGEQFF.

The chain joins TRBV28 to TRBJ2-1; without DNA, the TCRdb call of TRBD1 cannot be checked. Germline values: CDR1 MDHEN, CDR2 SYDVKM. This CDR3 spans 15 amino acids. The CDR3 region is CASSPGPRSLDEQFF.

The chain links TRBV3-1 to TRBJ2-7; TCRdb gives TRBD1 as the D gene, but with no DNA this cannot be confirmed. The CDR3 is 13 amino acids. Germline V CDR1 and CDR2: LGHDT, YNNKEL (reference sequence). CDR3: CASSDRVRYEQYF.

The chain links TRBV20-1 to TRBJ2-7; TCRdb proposes TRBD2, but this gene call is untestable without DNA. CDR3 size: 13 residues. Looked up from germline, CDR1 is DFQATT and CDR2 is SNEGSKA (reference sequence). The CDR3 protein is CSARGRTFYEQYF.

This chain joins TRBV27 and TRBJ2-7; TCRdb's assignment of TRBD2 cannot be checked, as there is no DNA. Germline lookup yields CDR1 MNHEY and CDR2 SMNVEV (reference sequence). This CDR3 has 16 residues. CDR3 residues: CASSSLMGAGGRWQYF.

The chain combines TRBV10-3 with TRBJ2-7; TCRdb reports TRBD1, a call that lacks DNA to check it against. This CDR3 is built from 14 residues. Looked up from germline, CDR1 is ENHRY and CDR2 is SYGVKD. The CDR3 sequence: CAIRGGQTSYEQYF.

The V gene is TRBV13, the J gene TRBJ1-1. The CDR3 totals 14 residues. Germline values: CDR1 PRHDT, CDR2 FYEKMQ (reference sequence). The CDR3 loop is CASSFGTTNTEAFF.

The CDR3 here is CASSPPTYEQYF. The V and J genes are TRBV7-8 and TRBJ2-7. This CDR3 has 12 amino acids. Germline V gives CDR1 SGHVS, CDR2 FQNEAQ.

V gene TRBV3-1 combines with J gene TRBJ2-4; TCRdb gives TRBD2 as the D gene, but with no DNA this cannot be confirmed. Germline assignment: CDR1 LGHDT and CDR2 YNNKEL (reference sequence). The length of the CDR3 is 15 residues. The CDR3 here is CASSPRTSDGNIQYF. The complete variable domain, with remaining parts taken from reference TRBV3-1 and TRBJ2-4, reads DTAVSQTPKYLVTQMGNDKSIKCEQNLGHDTMYWYKQDSKKFLKIMFSYNNKELIINETVPNRFSPKSPDKAHLNLHINSLELGDSAVYFCASSPRTSDGNIQYFGAGTRLSVL.

The chain recombines TRBV28 with TRBJ1-5. CDR1 and CDR2 (germline): MDHEN, SYDVKM. The CDR3 has 16 amino acids. CDR3: CASSLTSTGSNQPQHF.

The CDR3 loop is CSVAQGSDYGYTF. The chain employs TRBV29-1 and TRBJ1-2; TCRdb's D call, TRBD1, is unchecked because there is no DNA. The CDR3 consists of 13 residues. From germline, CDR1 is SQVTM and CDR2 ANQGSEA.

V gene TRBV29-1 combines with J gene TRBJ1-5; the D call from TCRdb, TRBD1, cannot be confirmed without DNA. Germline lookup yields CDR1 SQVTM and CDR2 ANQGSEA. CDR3 length equals 15 residues. The CDR3 spells CSVRTGDNSNQPQHF.

The chain has TRBV29-1 and TRBJ2-1. The CDR3 loop spans 12 amino acids. The germline V gene encodes CDR1 SQVTM and CDR2 ANQGSEA. CDR3 sequence: CSSRGSYNEQFF.

CDR3 in amino acids: CASSLIGTDLYEQYF. V and J are TRBV11-2 and TRBJ2-7; the TCRdb D gene call, TRBD1, has no DNA to confirm it. Germline CDR1 is SGHAT and CDR2 is FQNNGV. The CDR3 contains 15 residues.

This chain joins TRBV21-1 and TRBJ2-1; TCRdb's D call, TRBD2, is unchecked because there is no DNA. TRBV21-1 is a pseudogene locus. This CDR3 region has 17 residues. The CDR3 is CASSNLTSGTLFHEQFF.

The rearrangement joins TRBV7-9 to TRBJ2-7; TCRdb returns TRBD1, unconfirmable since there is no DNA. In germline, CDR1 is SEHNR, CDR2 FQNEAQ (reference sequence). The length of the CDR3 is 12 residues. This CDR3 is CATGTGTYEQYF.

V is TRBV28 and J is TRBJ2-1; the D call from TCRdb, TRBD2, cannot be confirmed without DNA. Germline-derived CDR1 and CDR2 are MDHEN and SYDVKM. The CDR3 is 12 amino acids. The CDR3 loop reads CASSLSGNEQFF.

The chain carries TRBV7-2 and TRBJ2-1; TCRdb's D call, TRBD2, is unchecked because there is no DNA. The germline V gene has CDR1 SGHTA and CDR2 FQGNSA. The CDR3 consists of 16 residues. This CDR3 is CASSLAWRGVYNEQFF.

This chain links TRBV7-6 with TRBJ2-1; there is no DNA to check the TCRdb D call of TRBD2. The CDR3 totals 17 residues. Germline lookup yields CDR1 SGHVS and CDR2 FNYEAQ. The CDR3: CASSLGLAGALNNEQFF.

The genes are TRBV29-1 and TRBJ2-7; TCRdb's assignment of TRBD1 cannot be checked, as there is no DNA. Germline CDR1 SQVTM, CDR2 ANQGSEA. The CDR3 is made up of 12 amino acids. CDR3 in amino acids: CSATGQTNEQYF.

This chain uses TRBV5-6 with TRBJ2-1; TCRdb proposes TRBD1, but this gene call is untestable without DNA. The CDR3 runs to 15 residues. The germline V gene has CDR1 SGHDT and CDR2 YYEEEE. The CDR3 sequence is CASSLGVGGINEQFF.

The chain combines TRBV9 with TRBJ2-5. This CDR3 has 14 residues. CDR1 is SGDLS, CDR2 YYNGEE, per germline. CDR3 loop: CASSADSYQETQYF.

The chain combines TRBV29-1 with TRBJ2-1; TCRdb picks TRBD2, but there is no DNA to check that call. Germline V gene data show CDR1 as SQVTM and CDR2 as ANQGSEA. This CDR3 contains 15 residues. Here the CDR3 reads CSVDSGVREDYEQFF.

V usage is TRBV7-9 and J usage is TRBJ1-1; the D call of TRBD1 rests on TCRdb alone, since no DNA is present to check it. The CDR3 is 15 amino acids. Germline V gene sequence: CDR1 SEHNR, CDR2 FQNEAQ (reference sequence). The CDR3 here is CASSPQQGMGTEAFF.